Below are 18 T cell receptor beta chains sequenced from a single sample in a study of beta chain features in type 1 diabetes. Expressed TCRB transcripts got sequenced, as all isolated RNA was reverse transcribed. Sequencing was performed with immunoSEQ multiplex PCR; in TCRdb, only in-frame clones are kept and a portion is missing. The sample yields hundreds of thousands of clones, about 15% seen once. The sample was central memory CD4+ T cells from blood. Source of these receptors: a man aged 25-40 years in good health.

The sample holds a few counts of this clone. The gene calls are TRBV7-2 and TRBJ2-7; the match to TRBD2 covers 9 bases. This CDR3 region has 15 residues. Looked up from germline, CDR1 is SGHTA and CDR2 is FQGNSA. V lost 3 bases to trimming and J lost 1 base; unmatched junction nucleotides: 4. The CDR3 spells CASSFRAGGSYEQYV. CDR3 nucleotides: TGTGCCAGCAGCTTCAGAGCGGGGGGATCCTACGAGCAGTACGTC.

This clone was seen more than once but under ten times. The chain combines TRBV6-1 with TRBJ2-3, with a weak D call TRBD1 (5 bases). This CDR3 contains 11 residues. Germline CDR1 MNHNS, CDR2 SASEGT. The V end was cut by 10 bases, the J end by 1 base, with 6 bases between. CDR3 sequence (DNA): TGTGCCATACAGGGCACAGATACGCAGTATTTT. Amino acids: CAIQGTDTQYF.

This clone was recorded a few times. The chain joins TRBV7-2 to TRBJ2-4, with D hard to call. V was shortened by 0 bases and J by 0 bases, with 3 bases between the two germline ends. This CDR3 comprises 14 residues. Germline assignment: CDR1 SGHTA and CDR2 FQGNSA. CDR3 in amino acids: CASSLALAKNIQYF. The CDR3 DNA sequence: TGTGCCAGCAGCTTAGCTCTAGCCAAAAACATTCAGTACTTC. Variable domain in full (rest from reference TRBV7-2 and TRBJ2-4): GAGVSQSPSNKVTEKGKDVELRCDPISGHTALYWYRQSLGQGLEFLIYFQGNSAPDKSGLPSDRFSAERTGGSVSTLTIQRTQQEDSAVYLCASSLALAKNIQYFGAGTRLSVL.

This clone was found a few times. J is TRBJ2-1 and V is TRBV7-8; 9 bases align to TRBD2. The CDR3 contains 15 residues. J lost 6 bases, V lost 5 bases, and 8 bases had no gene match. CDR1 is SGHVS, CDR2 FQNEAQ, per germline. The CDR3: CASSPRGRGGNEQFF. CDR3 DNA sequence: TGTGCCAGCAGCCCGCGGGGGCGGGGGGGCAATGAGCAGTTCTTC.

This clone was detected a few times. V gene TRBV5-6 combines with J gene TRBJ1-5; D possibly corresponds to TRBD1 (6 bases). The CDR3 totals 16 residues. Germline CDR1 is SGHDT and CDR2 is YYEEEE. Trimming stripped 4 bases from V and 9 bases from J, with 23 bases between. Here the CDR3 reads CASSPGGGGPGRPQHF. The CDR3 DNA is TGTGCCAGCAGCCCCGGAGGGGGGGGCCCTGGTAGGCCCCAGCATTTT.

In its sample, this clone was seen a few times. The chain joins TRBV2 to TRBJ2-4; TRBD1 is a possible D gene (6 bases). V shed 6 bases and J shed 0 bases, with 24 bases lying between them. The CDR3 covers 19 residues. Germline CDR1 SNHLY, CDR2 FYNNEI. The CDR3 nucleotides read TGTGCCAGCAGCGACCATGCACAGGGCTTCAGCCTAGCCAAAAACATTCAGTACTTC. Translated: CASSDHAQGFSLAKNIQYF.

This clone was counted many times. The V and J genes are TRBV7-2 and TRBJ1-1; 10 positions match TRBD1. Looked up from germline, CDR1 is SGHTA and CDR2 is FQGNSA. Losses at the gene ends were 5 bases for V and 7 bases for J; bases not matched to a gene: 1. This CDR3 contains 12 residues. The CDR3 DNA sequence: TGTGCCAGCAGCCGGACAGGGGGTGAAGCTTTCTTT. Translating gives CASSRTGGEAFF.

This clone turned up a few times. The rearrangement uses TRBV6-4 and TRBJ1-1; D unclear. The ends were cut back, 4 bases at V and 1 base at J, with 7 bases in the middle. The V gene's germline CDR1 is MRHNA and CDR2 SNTAGT. CDR3 length: 13 amino acids. CDR3 sequence: CASSARENTEAFF. CDR3 coding DNA: TGTGCCAGCAGTGCGAGGGAGAACACTGAAGCTTTCTTT.

This clone occurred many times. Distinct nucleotide sequences in the sample also encode this CDR3. CDR3 in DNA: TGTGCCAGCAGCTTAGGGACAGGGACTGAAGCTTTCTTT. Its protein is CASSLGTGTEAFF. The V call is TRBV11-2, the J call TRBJ1-1; 8 bases match TRBD1. V dropped 1 base and J dropped 5; count of bases not matched to a gene: 0. CDR3 length: 13 amino acids. CDR1 and CDR2 (germline): SGHAT, FQNNGV. Full variable domain (rest looked up from reference TRBV11-2 and TRBJ1-1): EAGVAQSPRYKIIEKRQSVAFWCNPISGHATLYWYQQILGQGPKLLIQFQNNGVVDDSQLPKDRFSAERLKGVDSTLKIQPAKLEDSAVYLCASSLGTGTEAFFGQGTRLTVV.

This clone was seen a handful of times. The CDR3 reads CASSLGSSAAQETQYF. CDR3 sequence (DNA): TGTGCCAGCAGCTTAGGGTCGAGCGCGGCTCAAGAGACCCAGTACTTC. V is TRBV7-2 and J is TRBJ2-5; the D is unclear. The germline V and J ends were trimmed by 1 base and 2 bases, with 14 bases remaining between them. From germline, CDR1 is SGHTA and CDR2 FQGNSA. The CDR3 length is 16 residues.

This clone has at least ten counts. V and J are TRBV7-2 and TRBJ2-5; 11 positions agree with TRBD2. The CDR3 length is 16 residues. Germline CDR1 and CDR2: SGHTA and FQGNSA. With V trimmed by 5 bases and J by 1 base, 6 bases remained unmatched. The CDR3 is CASSPWGLAAQETQYF. The CDR3 nucleotides are TGTGCCAGCAGCCCGTGGGGACTAGCGGCCCAAGAGACCCAGTACTTC.

This clone has just a few counts. This sequence joins TRBV9 and TRBJ2-1; no clear D gene. Germline CDR1 and CDR2: SGDLS and YYNGEE. The CDR3 has 12 amino acids. The V end was cut by 2 bases, the J end by 6 bases, with 6 bases between. The chain's CDR3 is CASSVPSNEQFF. The CDR3, as DNA: TGTGCCAGCAGCGTCCCCTCCAATGAGCAGTTCTTC.

This clone was counted between two and nine times. This chain links TRBV7-2 with TRBJ2-3, with a weak D call TRBD2 (5 bases). Trimming took off 4 bases at V and 0 bases at J, with 11 bases between the two ends. The CDR3 totals 15 residues. Per the germline V gene, CDR1 is SGHTA and CDR2 is FQGNSA. CDR3 residues: CASSYSSASTDTQYF. The DNA for the CDR3 is TGTGCCAGCAGCTATAGTAGCGCTAGCACAGATACGCAGTATTTT.

This clone has a handful of counts. A much larger clone is a single base away; this may be a read error. This chain joins TRBV18 and TRBJ2-7; maybe TRBD2 (7 bases). The length of the CDR3 is 14 residues. The V and J ends lost 6 bases and 7 bases respectively, with 19 bases between them. Germline CDR1 KGHSH, CDR2 LQKENI. CDR3 amino acids: CASSPGGGGREQYF. In nucleotides, the CDR3 is TGTGCCAGCTCCCCGGGCGGGGGCGGTAGGGAGCAGTACTTC.

This clone was detected a few times. Other nucleotide sequences from this sample produce the same CDR3. The V gene is TRBV18, the J gene TRBJ2-5, with 7 bases lining up with TRBD1. The CDR3 contains 13 residues. Germline V gene sequence: CDR1 KGHSH, CDR2 LQKENI. V shed 3 bases and J 4 bases; nucleotides not matched to a gene: 2. The CDR3, as DNA: TGTGCCAGCTCACCCAACAGGGGAGAGACCCAGTACTTC. Its translation is CASSPNRGETQYF.

This clone was seen only a few times. The J gene is TRBJ1-5, the V gene TRBV7-2, with TRBD1 matching over 9 bases. Trimming took 4 bases from V and 5 from J; bases not matched to a gene: 3. CDR3 length equals 14 residues. Germline CDR1 and CDR2: SGHTA and FQGNSA. The CDR3 nucleotides are TGTGCCAGCAGCTCCGGGACAGGGCATCAGCCCCAGCATTTT. Protein: CASSSGTGHQPQHF.

The sample holds a few counts of this clone. The chain combines TRBV19 with TRBJ2-1, with D possibly TRBD2 on 6 matching bases. Trimming pared 3 bases from V and 5 bases from J, leaving 17 bases between. The germline V gene encodes CDR1 LNHDA and CDR2 SQIVND (reference sequence). This CDR3 spans 16 amino acids. The CDR3 region has the DNA TGTGCCAGTAGTATGATTGCGGGGAGGTCGAACAATGAGCAGTTCTTC. Its protein product is CASSMIAGRSNNEQFF.

The rearrangement joins TRBV2 to TRBJ2-7; no definite D call. CDR1 SNHLY and CDR2 FYNNEI come from the germline V gene. With 3 bases removed from V and 6 bases from J, the gap between germline ends came to 6 bases. This CDR3 is 11 amino acids long. Here the CDR3 reads CASSDESEQYF. In DNA, the CDR3 is TGTGCCAGCAGTGATGAGTCCGAGCAGTACTTC.